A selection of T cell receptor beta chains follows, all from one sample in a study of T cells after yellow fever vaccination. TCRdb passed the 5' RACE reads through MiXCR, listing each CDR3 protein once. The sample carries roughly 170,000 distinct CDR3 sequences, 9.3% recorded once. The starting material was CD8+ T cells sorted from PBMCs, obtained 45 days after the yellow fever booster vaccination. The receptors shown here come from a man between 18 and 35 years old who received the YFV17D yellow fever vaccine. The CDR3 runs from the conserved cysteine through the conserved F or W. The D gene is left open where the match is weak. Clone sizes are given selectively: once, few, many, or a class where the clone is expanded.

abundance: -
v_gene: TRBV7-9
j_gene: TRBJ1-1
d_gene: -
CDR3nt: TGTGCCAGCAGCGTACTTAGCTTTGAAGCTTTCTTT
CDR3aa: CASSVLSFEAFF

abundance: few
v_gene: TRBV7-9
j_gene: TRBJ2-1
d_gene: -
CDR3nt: TGTGCCAGCAGCTTGAAGGGCAGCAATGAGCAGTTCTTC
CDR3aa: CASSLKGSNEQFF

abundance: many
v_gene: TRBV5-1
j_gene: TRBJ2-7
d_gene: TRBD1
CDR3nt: TGCGCCAGCAGCGACCTTCAGGGGGCGCGCGGCTACGAGCAGTACTTC
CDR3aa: CASSDLQGARGYEQYF

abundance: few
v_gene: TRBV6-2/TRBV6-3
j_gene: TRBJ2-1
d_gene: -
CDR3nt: TGTGCCAGCAGTTACGGTGATAGTGGAGCGGTAGTCTACAATGAGCAGTTCTTC
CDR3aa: CASSYGDSGAVVYNEQFF

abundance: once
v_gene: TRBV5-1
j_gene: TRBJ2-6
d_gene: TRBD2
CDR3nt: TGCGCCAGCAGCGAGGGACTAGCGGGGGGGCCGGTCTCTGGGGCCAACGTCCTGACTTTC
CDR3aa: CASSEGLAGGPVSGANVLTF

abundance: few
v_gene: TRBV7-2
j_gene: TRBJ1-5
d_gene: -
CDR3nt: TGTGCCAGCAGCCAGAGGGACCCGGGCAGGTTAGATGGCAATCAGCCCCAGCATTTT
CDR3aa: CASSQRDPGRLDGNQPQHF

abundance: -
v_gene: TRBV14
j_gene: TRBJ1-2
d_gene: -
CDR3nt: TGTGCCAGCAGCCGGATAACAGGAGACAACTATGGCTACACCTTC
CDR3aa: CASSRITGDNYGYTF

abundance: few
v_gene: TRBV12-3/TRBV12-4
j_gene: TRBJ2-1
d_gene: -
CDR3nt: TGTGCCAGCACCCGGGACCTTGACAATGAGCAGTTCTTC
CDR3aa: CASTRDLDNEQFF

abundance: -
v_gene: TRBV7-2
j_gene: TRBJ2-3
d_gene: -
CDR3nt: TGTGCCAGCAGCTTAGAGGAGAGAATTCCCAGAAAGCTCACAGATACGCAGTATTTT
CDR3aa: CASSLEERIPRKLTDTQYF

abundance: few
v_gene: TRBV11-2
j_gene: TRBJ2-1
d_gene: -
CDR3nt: TGTGCCAGCAGCTCAGGACCTGAAATACATGAGCAGTTCTTC
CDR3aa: CASSSGPEIHEQFF

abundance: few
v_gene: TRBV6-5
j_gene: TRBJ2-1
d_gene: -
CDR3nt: TGTGCCAGCAGTTACGGGGGGTCTGAGCAGTTCTTC
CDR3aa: CASSYGGSEQFF

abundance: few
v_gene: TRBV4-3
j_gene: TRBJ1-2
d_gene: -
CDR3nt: TGCGCCAGCAGCCAAGATCCCCCCAGGGGTTTCTATGGCTACACCTTC
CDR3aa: CASSQDPPRGFYGYTF

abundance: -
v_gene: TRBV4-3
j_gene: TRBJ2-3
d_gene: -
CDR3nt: TGCGCCAGCAGCCAAGACTCGGCAGGAGCGACAGATACGCAGTATTTT
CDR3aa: CASSQDSAGATDTQYF

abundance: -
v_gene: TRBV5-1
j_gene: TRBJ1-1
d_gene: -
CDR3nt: TGCGCCAGCAGCTTGGGAGGGGCACCGAACACTGAAGCTTTCTTT
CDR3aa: CASSLGGAPNTEAFF

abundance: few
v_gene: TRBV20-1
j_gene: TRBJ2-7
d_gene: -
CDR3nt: TGCAGTGCCCAACCGACTGGCTCCTACGAGCAGTACTTC
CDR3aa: CSAQPTGSYEQYF

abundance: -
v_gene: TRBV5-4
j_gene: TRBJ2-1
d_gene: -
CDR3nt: TGTGCCAGCAGCTGGAGCCAGGGCAATGAGCAGTTCTTC
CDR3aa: CASSWSQGNEQFF

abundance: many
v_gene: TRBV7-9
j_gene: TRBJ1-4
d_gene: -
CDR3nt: TGTGCCAGCAGCACCGGGGCGAGGGGTGAAAAACTGTTTTTT
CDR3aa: CASSTGARGEKLFF

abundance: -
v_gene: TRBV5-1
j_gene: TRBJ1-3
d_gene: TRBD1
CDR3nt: TGCGCCAGCAGCTTGTCCCCCTGGACAGGGCGAGACACTGGAAACACCATATATTTT
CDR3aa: CASSLSPWTGRDTGNTIYF

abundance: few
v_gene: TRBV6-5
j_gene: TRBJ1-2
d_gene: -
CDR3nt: TGTGCCAGCAGTTACGGGGACGGAAACTATGGCTACACCTTC
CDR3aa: CASSYGDGNYGYTF

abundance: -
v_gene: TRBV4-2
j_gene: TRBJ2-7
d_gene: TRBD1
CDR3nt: TGTGCCAGCAGCCAAGAGTTCAATAGGGGACAGACTGACTACGAGCAGTACTTC
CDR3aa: CASSQEFNRGQTDYEQYF

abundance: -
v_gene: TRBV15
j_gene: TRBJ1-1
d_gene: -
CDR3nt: TGTGCCACCAGCAGAGATAGGGGAAACACTGAAGCTTTCTTT
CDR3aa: CATSRDRGNTEAFF

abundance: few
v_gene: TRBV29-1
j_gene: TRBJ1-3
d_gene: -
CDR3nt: TGCAGCGTTCGGTCCTCTGGAAACACCATATATTTT
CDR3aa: CSVRSSGNTIYF

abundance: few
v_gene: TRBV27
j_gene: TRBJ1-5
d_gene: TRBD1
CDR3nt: TGTGCCAGCAGGGGGATTGGACAGGGTCGGGATCAGCCCCAGCATTTT
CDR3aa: CASRGIGQGRDQPQHF

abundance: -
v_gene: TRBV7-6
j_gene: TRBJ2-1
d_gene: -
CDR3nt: TGTGCCAGCAGCCCCGCGTCGGTTTATGAGCAGTTCTTC
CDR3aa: CASSPASVYEQFF

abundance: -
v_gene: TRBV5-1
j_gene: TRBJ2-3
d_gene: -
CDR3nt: TGCGCCAGCACGGCGGGGAACACAGATACGCAGTATTTT
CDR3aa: CASTAGNTDTQYF

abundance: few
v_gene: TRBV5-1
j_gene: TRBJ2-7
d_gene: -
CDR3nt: TGCGCCAGCAGCTTGGCGATCAGGGGACTCGCCTACGAGCAGTACTTC
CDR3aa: CASSLAIRGLAYEQYF

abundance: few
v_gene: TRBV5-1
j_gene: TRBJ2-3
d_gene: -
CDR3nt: TGCGCCAGCAGCTTTTTGAGGACGGTCACAGATACGCAGTATTTT
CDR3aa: CASSFLRTVTDTQYF

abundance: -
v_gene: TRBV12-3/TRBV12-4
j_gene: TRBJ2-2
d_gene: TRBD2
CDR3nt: TGTGCCAGCAGCTCCCCTGTTAGCGGGGGGCCGGGGTCGACCGGGGAGCTGTTTTTT
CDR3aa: CASSSPVSGGPGSTGELFF

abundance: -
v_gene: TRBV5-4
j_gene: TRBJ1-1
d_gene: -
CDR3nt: TGTGCCAGCAGCTCGACAGAGGGAGCTTTCTTT
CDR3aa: CASSSTEGAFF

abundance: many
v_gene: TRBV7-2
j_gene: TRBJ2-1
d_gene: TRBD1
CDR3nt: TGTGCCAGCAGCTTAAATGTAAGGGGGCCGGCCGGTTACAATGAGCAGTTCTTC
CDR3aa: CASSLNVRGPAGYNEQFF

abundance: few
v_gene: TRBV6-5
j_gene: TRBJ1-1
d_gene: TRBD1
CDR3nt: TGTGCCAGCAGTCCGACAGGGGGCTATGGGTACACTGAAGCTTTCTTT
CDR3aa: CASSPTGGYGYTEAFF

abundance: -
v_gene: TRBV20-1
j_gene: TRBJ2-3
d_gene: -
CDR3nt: TGCAGTGCTAGTCCCCGGGCCAACCGCACAGATACGCAGTATTTT
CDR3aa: CSASPRANRTDTQYF

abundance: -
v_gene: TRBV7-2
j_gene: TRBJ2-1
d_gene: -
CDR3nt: TGTGCCAGCAGCTTAGAGGTGTCGGCGTACAATGAGCAGTTCTTC
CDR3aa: CASSLEVSAYNEQFF

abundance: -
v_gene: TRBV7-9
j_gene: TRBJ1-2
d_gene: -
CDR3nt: TGTGCCAGCAGCCCAACCGACCCTCGGTTTGGCTACACCTTC
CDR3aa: CASSPTDPRFGYTF

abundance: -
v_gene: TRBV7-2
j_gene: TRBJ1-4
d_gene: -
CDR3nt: TGTGCCAGCAGCTCCGAGCCGACCGGGACAAGCCTCTGTGAAAATGAAAAACTGTTTTTT
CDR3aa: CASSSEPTGTSLCENEKLFF

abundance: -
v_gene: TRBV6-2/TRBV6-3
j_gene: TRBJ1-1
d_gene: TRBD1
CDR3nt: TGTGCCAGCAGTTACGAAGGGGGCATGAACACTGAAGCTTTCTTT
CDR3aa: CASSYEGGMNTEAFF

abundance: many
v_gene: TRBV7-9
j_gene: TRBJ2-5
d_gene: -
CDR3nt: TGTGCCAGCAGTCCCGGGATACAGGAGACCCAGTACTTC
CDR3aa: CASSPGIQETQYF

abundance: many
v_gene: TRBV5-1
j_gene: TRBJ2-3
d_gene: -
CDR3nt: TGCGCCAGCAGCTTTACAGCTACAGATACGCAGTATTTT
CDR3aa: CASSFTATDTQYF

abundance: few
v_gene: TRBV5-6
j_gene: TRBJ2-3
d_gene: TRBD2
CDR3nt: TGTGCCAGCAGCTTGGAGCCTAGCGGGGGAGATACGCAGTATTTT
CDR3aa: CASSLEPSGGDTQYF

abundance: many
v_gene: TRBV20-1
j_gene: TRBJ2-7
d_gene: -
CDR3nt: TGCAGTGCTGGTCGTGGGGACTACGAGCAGTACTTC
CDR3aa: CSAGRGDYEQYF

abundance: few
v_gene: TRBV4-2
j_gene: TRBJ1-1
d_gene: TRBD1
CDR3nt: TGTGCCAGCAGCCAAGGTGTAACAGGGGTTGAAGCTTTCTTT
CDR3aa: CASSQGVTGVEAFF

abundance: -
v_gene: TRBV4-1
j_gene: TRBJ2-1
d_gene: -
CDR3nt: TGCGCCAGCAGCCAAGTTTTCGGCGGGCTAGCAGATGAGCAGTTCTTC
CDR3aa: CASSQVFGGLADEQFF

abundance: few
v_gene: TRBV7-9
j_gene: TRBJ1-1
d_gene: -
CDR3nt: TGTGCCAGTGGGAAGGGTGCGAACACTGAAGCTTTCTTT
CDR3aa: CASGKGANTEAFF

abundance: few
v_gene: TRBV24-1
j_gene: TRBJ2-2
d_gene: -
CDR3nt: TGTGCCACCAGTGCGGGTAACACCGGGGAGCTGTTTTTT
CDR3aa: CATSAGNTGELFF

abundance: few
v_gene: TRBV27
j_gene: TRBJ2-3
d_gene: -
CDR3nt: TGTGCCAGCAGTTTTGGAAATACGCAGTATTTT
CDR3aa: CASSFGNTQYF

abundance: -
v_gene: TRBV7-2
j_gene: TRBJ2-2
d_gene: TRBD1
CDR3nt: TGTGCCAGCAACCGACAGGGGGCCCGGGTCGCCGGGGAGCTGTTTTTT
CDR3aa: CASNRQGARVAGELFF

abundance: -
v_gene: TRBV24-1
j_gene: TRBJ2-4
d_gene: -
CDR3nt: TGTGCCACCGAATCGGAGAACATTCAGTACTTC
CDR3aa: CATESENIQYF

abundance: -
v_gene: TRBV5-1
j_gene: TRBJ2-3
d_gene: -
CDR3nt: TGCGCCAGCAGCGGGCGCGGCGGGATAGTACGGGAGCAGTACTTT
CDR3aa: CASSGRGGIVREQYF

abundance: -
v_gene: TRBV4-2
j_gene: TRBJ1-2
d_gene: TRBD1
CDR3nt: TGTGCCAGCAGCCAAGATCTGGGGACAGGCCTTTCAGAGAAAGGCTACACCTTC
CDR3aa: CASSQDLGTGLSEKGYTF

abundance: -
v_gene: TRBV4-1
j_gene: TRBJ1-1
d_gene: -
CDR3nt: TGCGGCAGCAGCCAAGAGGCGCACGGGGGGCGGAACACTGAAGCTTTCTTT
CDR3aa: CGSSQEAHGGRNTEAFF

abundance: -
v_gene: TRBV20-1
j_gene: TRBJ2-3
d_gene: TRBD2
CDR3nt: TGCAGTGCCGACGAACCGGGACTAGACGCAGATACGCAGTATTTT
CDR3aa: CSADEPGLDADTQYF

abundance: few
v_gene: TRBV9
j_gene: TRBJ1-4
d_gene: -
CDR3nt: TGTGCCAGCAGCGTAGACCGGGGGACCGAAAAACTGTTTTTT
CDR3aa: CASSVDRGTEKLFF

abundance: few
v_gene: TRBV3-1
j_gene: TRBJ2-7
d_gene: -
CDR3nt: TGTGCCAGCAGCCAAGATGGGGTCTACGAGCAGTACTTC
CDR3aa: CASSQDGVYEQYF

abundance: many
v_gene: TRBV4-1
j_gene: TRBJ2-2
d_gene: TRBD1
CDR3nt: TGCGCCAGCAGCCAGGGACAGGTAGAGGGTAGCGGGAACACCGGGGAGCTGTTTTTT
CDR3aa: CASSQGQVEGSGNTGELFF